This T cell receptor beta chain was sequenced during a study of regulatory T cells in long-lasting Graves disease (dated by TCRdb to about 2021). At the level of the whole study: Antithyroid drugs had been taken for less than 3 months by newly diagnosed Graves' disease patients. Peripheral blood TCR sequencing and RNA sequencing compared persistent Graves' disease patients with newly diagnosed Graves' disease patients. The study took place in China and was registered as a clinical trial. A total of around 35 samples underwent TCR sequencing: about 13 from persistent and roughly 20 from newly diagnosed Graves' disease patients.

This clonotype was seen repeatedly, ten times or more. Its recognized antigen is unknown. It has no much larger one-base neighbor in the sample; base qualities were not kept. The intended sense of this specimen's time point label: newly diagnosed GD, antithyroid drugs for less than 3 months. For both TCR sequencing and RNA sequencing, RNA was extracted from PBMCs in TRIzol. The diagnosis of Graves' disease followed American Thyroid Association guidelines. Recruitment of patients was carried out at an endocrinology department in Xi'an, China. Each patient gave 8.5 to 9.5 milliliters of peripheral blood, collected in an EDTA anticoagulant tube. PBMCs were isolated by Ficoll Paque Plus density gradient separation without further T cell sorting. RNA quality was checked with an Agilent 2100 Bioanalyzer and agarose gel, and concentration with a NanoDrop 2000. The library was generated by multiplex PCR. TCRdb names Illumina HiSeq 4000 as the instrument used. CDR3 regions were amplified by Arm-PCR with iRepertoire HTBI primers to construct TCR beta libraries. Before sequencing, the PCR products went through gel purification. In the original analysis: A total of 62 TRBV and 14 TRBJ segments were identified across samples and were used for gene usage analysis of CDR3 amino acid clonotypes. COPE and FqMerger were used to merge filtered high-quality paired reads into contigs. BLAST was used to align contigs to IMGT TRBV, TRBD and TRBJ reference genes, and CDR3 was defined according to IMGT. Clonotypes above 0.1% frequency were classified as highly expanded clones. Repertoire diversity was measured by Shannon entropy, and V-J evenness by the Gini coefficient. Public clonotypes were defined as clonotypes shared by more than one individual. In TCRdb, the public reads were trimmed at Q25 with fastp and aligned with MiXCR, with productive beta chains retained. All rows with the same CDR3 protein become a single entry with the most common DNA and genes. TCRdb, not the authors, supplied the V and J calls. In this sample the table shows fewer than 350,000 distinct CDR3 sequences, over 15% of which occur a single time. The ten largest clones represent more than 30% of the sample.

Via the germline V gene, CDR1 is SQVTM and CDR2 ANQGSEA. Unmatched junction bases come to 5, with V trimmed by 3 bases and J by 4 bases. The cysteine opens and the phenylalanine closes a CDR3 of 14 amino acids. Here the CDR3 DNA is all that survives: 42 bases in frame from base 1. Overall study results and their limits: Patients with persistent disease shared more public clonotypes (about 2,900) than newly diagnosed patients did (966). Only peripheral blood was studied, because thyroid tissue, the primary lesion, was inaccessible. Preferential use of TRBV28, TRBJ1-2 and TRBJ2-5 was observed in persistent disease, whereas TRBV20-1 and TRBJ2-1 were favored in newly diagnosed disease. The authors noted that the small sample size was a limitation that may lower accuracy. Sequencing and analysis were limited to the TCR beta chain. Persistent Graves' disease patients showed lower TCR Shannon entropy and fewer highly expanded clones than newly diagnosed patients, suggesting clonal expansion.

The chain is encoded by TRBV29-1 joined to TRBJ2-1; TRBD2 lines up with 8 middle nucleotides. The sequencing used peripheral blood mononuclear cells (PBMCs), collected at new diagnosis, from a patient treated with antithyroid drugs. The sequence came from a female donor with Graves disease. The CDR3 region: CSVEWASGYNEQFF. The sequenced DNA: TGCAGCGTTGAGTGGGCTAGCGGGTACAATGAGCAGTTCTTC.